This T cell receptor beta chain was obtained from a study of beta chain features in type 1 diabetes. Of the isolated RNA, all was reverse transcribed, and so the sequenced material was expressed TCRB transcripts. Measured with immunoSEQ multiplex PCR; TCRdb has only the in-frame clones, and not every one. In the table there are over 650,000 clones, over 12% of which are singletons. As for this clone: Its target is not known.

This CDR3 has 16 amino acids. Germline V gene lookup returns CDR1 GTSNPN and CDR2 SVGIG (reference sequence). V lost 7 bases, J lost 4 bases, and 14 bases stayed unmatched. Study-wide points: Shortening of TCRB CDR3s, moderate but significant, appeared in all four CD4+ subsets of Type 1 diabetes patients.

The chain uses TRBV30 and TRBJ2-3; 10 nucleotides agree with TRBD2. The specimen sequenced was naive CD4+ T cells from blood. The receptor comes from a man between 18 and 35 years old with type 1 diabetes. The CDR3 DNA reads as TGTGCCTTTCTAGCGGGAGCCTCGACGAGGGCAGATACGCAGTATTTT. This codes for CAFLAGASTRADTQYF.